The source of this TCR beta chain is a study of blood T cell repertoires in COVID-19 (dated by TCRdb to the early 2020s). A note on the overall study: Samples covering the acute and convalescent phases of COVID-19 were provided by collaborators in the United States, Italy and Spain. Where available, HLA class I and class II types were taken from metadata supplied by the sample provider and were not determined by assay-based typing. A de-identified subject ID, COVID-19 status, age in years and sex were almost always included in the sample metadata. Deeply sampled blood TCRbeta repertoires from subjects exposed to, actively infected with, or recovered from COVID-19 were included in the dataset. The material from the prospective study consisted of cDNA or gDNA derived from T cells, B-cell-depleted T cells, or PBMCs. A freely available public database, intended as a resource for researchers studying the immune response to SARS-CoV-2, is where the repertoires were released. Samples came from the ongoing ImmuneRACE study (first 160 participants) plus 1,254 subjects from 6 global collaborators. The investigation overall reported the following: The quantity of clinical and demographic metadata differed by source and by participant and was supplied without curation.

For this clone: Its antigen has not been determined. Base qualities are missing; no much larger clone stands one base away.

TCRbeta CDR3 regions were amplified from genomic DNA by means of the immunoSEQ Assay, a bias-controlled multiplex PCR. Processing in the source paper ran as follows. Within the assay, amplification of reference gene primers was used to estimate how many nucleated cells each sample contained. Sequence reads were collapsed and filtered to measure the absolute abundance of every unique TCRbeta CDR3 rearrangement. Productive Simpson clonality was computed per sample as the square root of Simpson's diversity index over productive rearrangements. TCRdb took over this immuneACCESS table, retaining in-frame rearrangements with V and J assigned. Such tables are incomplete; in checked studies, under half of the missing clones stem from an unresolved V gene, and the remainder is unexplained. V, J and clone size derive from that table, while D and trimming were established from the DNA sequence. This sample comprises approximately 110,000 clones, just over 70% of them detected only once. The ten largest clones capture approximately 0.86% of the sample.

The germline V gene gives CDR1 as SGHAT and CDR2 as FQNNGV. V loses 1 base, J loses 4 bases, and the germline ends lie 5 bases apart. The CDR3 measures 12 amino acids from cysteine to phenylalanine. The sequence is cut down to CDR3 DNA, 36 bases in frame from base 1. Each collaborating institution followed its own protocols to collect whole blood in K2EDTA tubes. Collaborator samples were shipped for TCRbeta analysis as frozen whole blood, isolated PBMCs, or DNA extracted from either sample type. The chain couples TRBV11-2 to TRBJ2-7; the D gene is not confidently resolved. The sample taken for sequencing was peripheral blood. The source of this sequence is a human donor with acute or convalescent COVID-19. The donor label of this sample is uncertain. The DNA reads TGTGCCAGCAGCTTAGTGCAGTACGAGCAGTACTTC. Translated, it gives CASSLVQYEQYF.